Shown below are 22 T cell receptor beta chains from a single sample sequenced in a study of beta chain features in type 1 diabetes. Reverse transcription of all isolated RNA meant that expressed TCRB transcripts were sequenced. Clones were sequenced by immunoSEQ multiplex PCR, and TCRdb holds only the in-frame ones, with some missing. The table records a few hundred thousand clones, approximately 15% of them present only once. Their specific antigens are unknown. Study-wide results and limits: Shortening that was moderate but significant affected the TCRB CDR3s of Type 1 diabetes patients in all four CD4+ subsets.

Input material: naive CD4+ T cells from blood. The receptors shown here come from a woman younger than 35 with type 1 diabetes.

The genes are TRBV19 and TRBJ2-6, with TRBD2 matching 7 bases. Germline V lookup: CDR1 LNHDA, CDR2 SQIVND (reference sequence). This CDR3 comprises 15 residues. With V trimmed by 5 bases and J by 2 bases, 3 bases remained unmatched. The DNA of the CDR3 is TGTGCCAGTAGTTCGCGGGGGACTGGGGCCAACGTCCTGACTTTC. Translating it yields CASSSRGTGANVLTF.

The chain has TRBV11-2 and TRBJ2-3; a possible D gene is TRBD2 (5 bases). V was pared by 2 bases and J by 6 bases, with 9 bases between. The germline gives CDR1 SGHAT, CDR2 FQNNGV. The length of the CDR3 is 13 residues. CDR3 DNA sequence: TGTGCCAGCAGCTTAACCGGGGTTGATACGCAGTATTTT. Residues: CASSLTGVDTQYF.

The rearrangement uses TRBV11-3 and TRBJ2-1, with 9 bases fitting TRBD2. V gave up 1 base and J gave up 7 bases; unmatched junction bases: 2. Germline V gives CDR1 SGHNT, CDR2 YENEEA. The length of the CDR3 is 14 residues. The CDR3 spells CASSLGLAGNEQFF. The CDR3 DNA reads TGTGCCAGCAGCTTAGGCCTAGCGGGGAATGAGCAGTTCTTC.

This clone turned up a few times. The chain carries TRBV21-1 and TRBJ2-4; TRBD1 is the table's D call, not checked against the DNA. TRBV21-1 is a pseudogene locus. This CDR3 contains 11 residues. In DNA form, the CDR3 reads TGTGCCAGCAACAGGGTAAACATTCAGTACTTC. The encoded protein is CASNRVNIQYF.

This clone was detected a few times. This chain joins TRBV19 and TRBJ2-1; 8 bases match TRBD1. Germline V gives CDR1 LNHDA, CDR2 SQIVND (reference sequence). The CDR3 is made up of 16 amino acids. V was pared by 4 bases and J by 7 bases, with 12 bases of the junction left unmatched. The CDR3 spells CASSTEDRVGRNEQFF. As DNA, the CDR3 is TGTGCCAGTAGTACCGAGGACAGGGTCGGGCGGAATGAGCAGTTCTTC.

The J gene is TRBJ2-7, the V gene TRBV20-1; D is undetermined. There are 10 residues in the CDR3. V lost 2 bases and J lost 5, with 4 bases in between. CDR1 and CDR2 from the germline V gene are DFQATT and SNEGSKA (reference sequence). The CDR3 reads CSARLHEQYF. The CDR3 region has the DNA TGCAGTGCTAGACTTCACGAGCAGTACTTC.

This clone was seen a handful of times. This chain connects TRBV11-2 to TRBJ2-4; perhaps TRBD1 as D (5 bases). The length of the CDR3 is 15 residues. Germline V gene data show CDR1 as SGHAT and CDR2 as FQNNGV. V was pared by 3 bases and J by 0 bases, with 9 bases between. The CDR3 here is CASSLAGLAKNIQYF. The CDR3 bases are TGTGCCAGCAGCTTGGCAGGGTTAGCCAAAAACATTCAGTACTTC.

The CDR3 region is CASNGQGAAYEQYF. CDR3 DNA sequence: TGTGCCAGCAATGGACAGGGGGCAGCCTACGAGCAGTACTTC. The rearrangement uses TRBV2 and TRBJ2-7; the match to TRBD1 covers 11 bases. Trimming removed 7 bases from V and 2 bases from J; junction bases left unmatched: 4. Germline V lookup: CDR1 SNHLY, CDR2 FYNNEI. The CDR3 has 14 residues.

This clone was recorded a few times. V is TRBV25-1 and J is TRBJ2-1; 7 bases align to TRBD2. With 3 bases clipped from V and 8 bases from J, the junction kept 10 bases outside the gene matches. This CDR3 has 15 residues. Germline lookup yields CDR1 MGHDK and CDR2 SYGVNS. The CDR3 sequence: CASSEVGGASDEQFF. The DNA for the CDR3 is TGTGCCAGCAGTGAGGTGGGAGGGGCCTCGGATGAGCAGTTCTTC.

This sequence joins TRBV11-2 and TRBJ2-3, with 11 bases fitting TRBD2. Germline V gene data show CDR1 as SGHAT and CDR2 as FQNNGV. J gave up 5 bases and V 6 bases, and 10 bases lay outside the gene matches. The CDR3 loop spans 16 amino acids. CDR3 in amino acids: CASSVALAGAVDTQYF. The CDR3 coding sequence is TGTGCCAGCAGTGTTGCACTAGCGGGAGCGGTAGATACGCAGTATTTT.

This clone was seen a few times. The chain recombines TRBV7-2 with TRBJ1-4; 7 bases agree with TRBD1. This CDR3 region has 14 residues. V was pared by 5 bases and J by 5 bases, with 5 bases of the junction left unmatched. CDR1 and CDR2 from the germline V gene are SGHTA and FQGNSA. The CDR3: CASSPGTANEKLFF. The CDR3 bases are TGTGCCAGCAGCCCCGGGACAGCGAATGAAAAACTGTTTTTT.

The genes are TRBV5-1 and TRBJ2-5; a possible D gene is TRBD2 (5 bases). V was clipped by 0 bases and J by 5 bases, with 11 bases between them. This CDR3 region has 14 residues. Germline CDR1 and CDR2: SGHRS and YFSETQ. CDR3 sequence (DNA): TGCGCCAGCAGCTTGGGGACTCTCGAGGAGACCCAGTACTTC. Translation gives CASSLGTLEETQYF.

This clone was counted only a few times. The V and J genes are TRBV2 and TRBJ2-2; no definite D call. Trimming stripped 5 bases from V and 5 bases from J, with 9 bases between. This CDR3 spans 13 amino acids. CDR1 and CDR2 from the germline V gene are SNHLY and FYNNEI. CDR3 sequence: CASSLTWTGELFF. In nucleotides, the CDR3 is TGTGCCAGCAGTCTGACTTGGACCGGGGAGCTGTTTTTT.

This clone was seen a handful of times. The CDR3 DNA reads TGCAGCGTTGAAGAACAGGGGCCCGGGGAGCTGTTTTTT. Translating gives CSVEEQGPGELFF. The chain links TRBV29-1 to TRBJ2-2; 7 bases map to TRBD1. Germline V gene lookup returns CDR1 SQVTM and CDR2 ANQGSEA. V was pared by 0 bases and J by 6 bases, with 1 base of the junction left unmatched. The CDR3 covers 13 residues.

This clone was recorded a few times. The chain carries TRBV7-8 and TRBJ2-4; 9 nucleotides agree with TRBD1. With 5 bases clipped from V and 1 base from J, the junction kept 12 bases outside the gene matches. CDR1 and CDR2 (germline): SGHVS, FQNEAQ. The CDR3 length is 18 residues. In nucleotides, the CDR3 is TGTGCCAGCAGCCCTCCGGGACAGGGTGGTAGGGCCAAAAACATTCAGTACTTC. As protein: CASSPPGQGGRAKNIQYF.

The chain combines TRBV28 with TRBJ2-3, with D maybe TRBD1 (6 bases). The CDR3 is made up of 20 amino acids. V lost 3 bases, J lost 4 bases, and 29 bases lay in between. Germline lookup yields CDR1 MDHEN and CDR2 SYDVKM. Written as DNA, the CDR3 is TGTGCCAGCAGTTTGCAGTATGGGAAGAGGGGAGAACAGGGACCAGATACGCAGTATTTT. It translates to CASSLQYGKRGEQGPDTQYF.

The V and J genes are TRBV29-1 and TRBJ2-3, with D unclear. The CDR3 has 13 amino acids. The V end was cut by 7 bases, the J end by 0 bases, with 11 bases between. CDR1 is SQVTM and CDR2 is ANQGSEA in the germline V gene. The CDR3 nucleotides read TGCAGCGAGCTATCTGGTAGCACAGATACGCAGTATTTT. Translating it yields CSELSGSTDTQYF.

As concerns this clone: Other DNA sequences from this sample encode an identical CDR3 as well. The chain couples TRBV5-1 to TRBJ2-3; D might be TRBD1 (6 bases). In germline, CDR1 is SGHRS, CDR2 YFSETQ. The CDR3 totals 14 residues. V lost 0 bases and J 2 bases, leaving 7 bases between the germline ends. The CDR3 sequence: CASSLGQVTDTQYF. The CDR3 DNA reads as TGCGCCAGCAGCTTGGGACAGGTCACAGATACGCAGTATTTT.

For the CDR3, the DNA is TGTGCCAGCAGCATACTGACAGGGAACAACTATGGCTACACCTTC. Amino acid sequence: CASSILTGNNYGYTF. The chain combines TRBV7-9 with TRBJ1-2, with 7 bases lining up with TRBD1. Trimming removed 5 bases from V and 2 bases from J; junction bases left unmatched: 8. Germline values: CDR1 SEHNR, CDR2 FQNEAQ (reference sequence). The length of the CDR3 is 15 residues.

The chain carries TRBV5-8 and TRBJ2-3; 12 bases are shared with TRBD2. The CDR3 has 16 amino acids. The germline V gene encodes CDR1 SGHTS and CDR2 YDEGEE. V was clipped by 3 bases and J by 6 bases; unmatched bases: 8. The CDR3 reads CASSSGLAGSMDTQYF. The CDR3 DNA is TGTGCCAGCAGCTCAGGACTAGCGGGGTCGATGGATACGCAGTATTTT.

The gene calls are TRBV11-2 and TRBJ2-6, with D hard to call. Trimming removed 6 bases from V and 1 base from J, with 4 bases in between. Germline values: CDR1 SGHAT, CDR2 FQNNGV. The CDR3 is 13 residues long. The CDR3 DNA sequence: TGTGCCAGCAGTATTTCTGGGGCCAACGTCCTGACTTTC. Protein sequence: CASSISGANVLTF.

This chain uses TRBV9 with TRBJ2-3, with 8 nucleotides matching TRBD1. The V and J ends lost 2 bases and 2 bases, in that order; junction bases with no gene match: 7. Germline V gene sequence: CDR1 SGDLS, CDR2 YYNGEE. This CDR3 has 16 residues. This CDR3 reads CASSVSNRGDTDTQYF. Here the CDR3 DNA reads TGTGCCAGCAGCGTGAGCAACAGGGGGGACACAGATACGCAGTATTTT. Based on the CDR3 plus reference TRBV9 and TRBJ2-3, the full variable domain is DSGVTQTPKHLITATGQRVTLRCSPRSGDLSVYWYQQSLDQGLQFLIQYYNGEERAKGNILERFSAQQFPDLHSELNLSSLELGDSALYFCASSVSNRGDTDTQYFGPGTRLTVL.